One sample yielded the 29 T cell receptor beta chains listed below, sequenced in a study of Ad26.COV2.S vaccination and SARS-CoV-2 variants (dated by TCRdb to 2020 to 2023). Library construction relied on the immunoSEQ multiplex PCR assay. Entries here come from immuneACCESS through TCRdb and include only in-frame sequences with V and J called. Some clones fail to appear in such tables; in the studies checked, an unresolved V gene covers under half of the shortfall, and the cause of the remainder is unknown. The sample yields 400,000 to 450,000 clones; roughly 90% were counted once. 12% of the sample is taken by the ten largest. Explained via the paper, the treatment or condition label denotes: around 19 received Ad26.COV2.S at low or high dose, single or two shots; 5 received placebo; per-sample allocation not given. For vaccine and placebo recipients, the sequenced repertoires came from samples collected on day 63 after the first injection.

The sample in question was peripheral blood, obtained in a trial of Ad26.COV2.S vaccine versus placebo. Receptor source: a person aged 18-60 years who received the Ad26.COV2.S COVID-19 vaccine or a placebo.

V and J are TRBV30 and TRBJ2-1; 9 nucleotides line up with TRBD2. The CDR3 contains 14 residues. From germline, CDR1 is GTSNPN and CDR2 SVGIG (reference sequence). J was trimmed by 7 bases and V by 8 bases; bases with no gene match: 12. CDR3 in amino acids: CAREGGRGENEQFF. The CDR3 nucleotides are TGTGCCCGCGAAGGCGGGAGGGGAGAGAATGAGCAGTTCTTC.

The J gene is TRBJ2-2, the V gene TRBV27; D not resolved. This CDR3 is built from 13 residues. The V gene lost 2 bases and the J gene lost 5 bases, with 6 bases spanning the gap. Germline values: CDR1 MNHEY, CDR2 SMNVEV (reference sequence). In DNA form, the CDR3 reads TGTGCCAGCAGTTTAGGATGGACCGGGGAGCTGTTTTTT. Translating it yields CASSLGWTGELFF.

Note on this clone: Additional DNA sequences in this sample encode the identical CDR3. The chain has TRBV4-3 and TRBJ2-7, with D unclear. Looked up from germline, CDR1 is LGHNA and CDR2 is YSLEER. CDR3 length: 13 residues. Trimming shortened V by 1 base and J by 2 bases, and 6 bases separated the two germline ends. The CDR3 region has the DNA TGCGCCAGCAGCCAAGGACTGGCCTACGAGCAGTACTTC. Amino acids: CASSQGLAYEQYF.

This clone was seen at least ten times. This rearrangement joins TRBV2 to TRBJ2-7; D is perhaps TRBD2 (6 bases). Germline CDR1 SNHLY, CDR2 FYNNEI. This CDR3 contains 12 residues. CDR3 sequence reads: CATGLGGDEQYF. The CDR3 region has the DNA TGTGCAACCGGTTTGGGAGGTGACGAGCAGTACTTC.

The CDR3 DNA is TGTGCCAGCAGCCAGGTGCACAGCAGCTACGAGCAGTACTTC. It yields the protein CASSQVHSSYEQYF. The chain is built from TRBV3-1 (or the pseudogene TRBV3-2) and TRBJ2-7; no definite D call. V lost 3 bases and J lost 3, with 12 bases in between. This CDR3 contains 14 residues. Germline V gene data show CDR1 as LGHDT and CDR2 as YNNKEL (reference sequence).

The CDR3 bases are TGTGCCAGCAGCTCCGGGGGTGAGGTTGCTTTCTTT. The encoded protein is CASSSGGEVAFF. The chain joins TRBV7-9 to TRBJ1-1; D might be TRBD1 (5 bases). The germline V gene encodes CDR1 SEHNR and CDR2 FQNEAQ (reference sequence). Trimming removed 4 bases at V and 11 bases at J, with 14 bases between. The CDR3 contains 12 residues.

Here the CDR3 DNA reads TGTGCCATCAGTGAGTCGAGGGAGGCAGGCGGCTCCTACAATGAGCAGTTCTTC. Its protein product is CAISESREAGGSYNEQFF. J is TRBJ2-1 and V is TRBV10-3, with a possible D match to TRBD2 (6 bases). The germline gives CDR1 ENHRY, CDR2 SYGVKD. Deletions cut 0 bases from V and 0 bases from J, with 15 bases between. The CDR3 runs 18 residues.

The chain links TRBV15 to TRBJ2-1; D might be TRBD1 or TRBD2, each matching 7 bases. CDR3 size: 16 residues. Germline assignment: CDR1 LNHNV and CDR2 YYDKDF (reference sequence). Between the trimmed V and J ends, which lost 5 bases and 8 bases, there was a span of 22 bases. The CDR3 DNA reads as TGTGCCACCAGCCCCCAGGGGGGGGAGGGGGTCTATGAGCAGTTCTTC. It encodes CATSPQGGEGVYEQFF.

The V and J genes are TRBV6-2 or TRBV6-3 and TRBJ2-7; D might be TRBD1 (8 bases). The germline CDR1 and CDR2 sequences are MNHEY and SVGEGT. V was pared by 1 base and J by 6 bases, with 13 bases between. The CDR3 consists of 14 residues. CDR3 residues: CASSYYSGTGEQYF. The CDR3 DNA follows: TGTGCCAGCAGTTACTACAGCGGGACAGGCGAGCAGTACTTC.

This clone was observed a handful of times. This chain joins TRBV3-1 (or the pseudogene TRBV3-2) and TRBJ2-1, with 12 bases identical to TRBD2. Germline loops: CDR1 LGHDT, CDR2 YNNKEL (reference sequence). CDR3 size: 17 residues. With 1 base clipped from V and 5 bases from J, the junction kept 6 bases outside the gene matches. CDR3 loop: CASSQAPSGRGNNEQFF. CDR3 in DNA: TGTGCCAGCAGCCAAGCTCCTAGCGGGAGGGGGAACAATGAGCAGTTCTTC.

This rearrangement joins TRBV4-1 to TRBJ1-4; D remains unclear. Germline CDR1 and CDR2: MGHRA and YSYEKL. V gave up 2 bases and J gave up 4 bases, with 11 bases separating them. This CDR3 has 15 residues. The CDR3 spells CASSQRHHLNEKLFF. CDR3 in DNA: TGCGCCAGCAGCCAAAGACACCACCTTAATGAAAAACTGTTTTTT.

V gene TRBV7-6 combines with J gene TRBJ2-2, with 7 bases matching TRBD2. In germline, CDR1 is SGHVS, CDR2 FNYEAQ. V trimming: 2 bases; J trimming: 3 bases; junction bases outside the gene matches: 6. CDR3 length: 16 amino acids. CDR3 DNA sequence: TGTGCCAGCAGCTTACGTGGGACTAACGACACCGGGGAGCTGTTTTTT. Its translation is CASSLRGTNDTGELFF.

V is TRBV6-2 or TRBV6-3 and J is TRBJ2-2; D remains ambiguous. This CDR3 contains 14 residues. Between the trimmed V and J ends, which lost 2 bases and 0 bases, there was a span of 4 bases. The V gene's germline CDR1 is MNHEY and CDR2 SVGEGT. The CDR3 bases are TGTGCCAGCAGTTACCGAGCGAACACCGGGGAGCTGTTTTTT. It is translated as CASSYRANTGELFF.

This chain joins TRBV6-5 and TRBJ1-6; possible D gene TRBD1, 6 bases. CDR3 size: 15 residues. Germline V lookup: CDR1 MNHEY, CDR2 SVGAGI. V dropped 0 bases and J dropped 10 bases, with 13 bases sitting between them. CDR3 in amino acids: CASSYSPGARSPLHF. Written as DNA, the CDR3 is TGTGCCAGCAGTTACTCCCCGGGGGCCCGGTCACCCCTCCACTTT.

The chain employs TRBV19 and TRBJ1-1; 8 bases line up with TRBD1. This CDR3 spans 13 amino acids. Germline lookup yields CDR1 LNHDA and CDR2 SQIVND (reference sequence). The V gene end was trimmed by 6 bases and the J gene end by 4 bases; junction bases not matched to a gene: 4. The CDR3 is CASRRTGTTEAFF. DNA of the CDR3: TGTGCCAGTAGAAGGACAGGGACCACTGAAGCTTTCTTT.

This CDR3 is CASSPFRTTGELFF. In DNA, the CDR3 is TGTGCCAGCAGTCCCTTTAGGACTACCGGGGAGCTGTTTTTT. The chain combines TRBV6-5 with TRBJ2-2; tentatively, D is TRBD2 (5 bases). The ends were cut back, 5 bases at V and 5 bases at J, with 12 bases in the middle. The CDR3 is made up of 14 amino acids. Germline CDR1 is MNHEY and CDR2 is SVGAGI.

The CDR3 nucleotides are TGTGCCAGCAGCGTAGCCCCAGCCCATCCCTCGACTAGCGGAGGTTATCAGACCGGGGAGCTGTTTTTT. Translated, it gives CASSVAPAHPSTSGGYQTGELFF. The V call is TRBV9, the J call TRBJ2-2; 9 nucleotides line up with TRBD2. After removal of 0 bases from V and 5 bases from J, the junction contained 26 bases not matched to a gene. This CDR3 is built from 23 residues. CDR1 SGDLS and CDR2 YYNGEE come from the germline V gene.

The CDR3 DNA reads as TGCAGTGCTAGTCGGAACGCTATCAATGAAAAACTGTTTTTT. Residues: CSASRNAINEKLFF. The rearrangement joins TRBV20-1 to TRBJ1-4; D not certain. Looked up from germline, CDR1 is DFQATT and CDR2 is SNEGSKA (reference sequence). CDR3 length: 14 amino acids. The V end lost 3 bases, the J end lost 5 bases, and 13 bases lay between the germline ends.

CDR3 region: CASSLERGNYGYTF. The CDR3, as DNA: TGTGCCAGCAGCTTAGAGCGGGGAAACTATGGCTACACCTTC. J is TRBJ1-2 and V is TRBV13; D is ambiguous. In germline, CDR1 is PRHDT, CDR2 FYEKMQ (reference sequence). Trimming stripped 1 base from V and 2 bases from J, with 8 bases between. The CDR3 is made up of 14 amino acids.

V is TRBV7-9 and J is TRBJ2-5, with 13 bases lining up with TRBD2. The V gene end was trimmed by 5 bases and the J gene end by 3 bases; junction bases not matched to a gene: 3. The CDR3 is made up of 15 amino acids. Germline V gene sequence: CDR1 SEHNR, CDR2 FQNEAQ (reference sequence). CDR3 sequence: CASSIGTSGKETQYF. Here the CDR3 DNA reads TGTGCCAGCAGCATCGGGACTAGCGGGAAAGAGACCCAGTACTTC.

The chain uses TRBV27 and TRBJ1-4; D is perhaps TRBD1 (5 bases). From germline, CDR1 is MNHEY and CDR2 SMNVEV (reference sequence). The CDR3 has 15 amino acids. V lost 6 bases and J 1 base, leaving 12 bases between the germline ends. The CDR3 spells CASSAGAGTNEKLFF. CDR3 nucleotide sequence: TGTGCCAGCAGCGCCGGGGCCGGAACTAATGAAAAACTGTTTTTT.

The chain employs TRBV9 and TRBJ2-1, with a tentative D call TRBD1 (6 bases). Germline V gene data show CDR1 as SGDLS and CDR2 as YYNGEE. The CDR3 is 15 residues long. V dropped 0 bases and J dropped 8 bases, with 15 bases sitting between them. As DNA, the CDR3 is TGTGCCAGCAGCGTAGGGGTGTTAGAGGGGGATGAGCAGTTCTTC. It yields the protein CASSVGVLEGDEQFF.

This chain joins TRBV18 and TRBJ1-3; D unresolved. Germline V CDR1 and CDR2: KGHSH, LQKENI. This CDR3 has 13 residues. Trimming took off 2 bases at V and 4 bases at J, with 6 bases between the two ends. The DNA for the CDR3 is TGTGCCAGCTCACCAGACGTGGGAAACACCATATATTTT. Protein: CASSPDVGNTIYF.

The DNA of the CDR3 is TGTGCCAGCAGTTACGCGACAGGCCTAACGACCCAGTACTTC. It is translated as CASSYATGLTTQYF. This chain joins TRBV6-2 or TRBV6-3 and TRBJ2-5; D is perhaps TRBD1 (6 bases). V was clipped by 2 bases and J by 7 bases, with 14 bases between them. CDR3 length: 14 residues. Germline V gives CDR1 MNHEY, CDR2 SVGEGT.

CDR3 sequence (DNA): TGTGCCAGCAGCACACGGACTAGCGGGTGGTCAGATACGCAGTATTTT. Its translation is CASSTRTSGWSDTQYF. V is TRBV7-2 and J is TRBJ2-3, with 11 nucleotides matching TRBD2. The V segment lost 5 bases and the J segment 4 bases; nucleotides outside the gene matches: 8. From germline, CDR1 is SGHTA and CDR2 FQGNSA. This CDR3 region has 16 residues.

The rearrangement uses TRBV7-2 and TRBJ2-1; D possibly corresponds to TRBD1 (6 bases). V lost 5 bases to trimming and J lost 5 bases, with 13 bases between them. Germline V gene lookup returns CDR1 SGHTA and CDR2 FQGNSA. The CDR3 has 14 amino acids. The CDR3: CASSEWDINNEQFF. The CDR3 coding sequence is TGTGCCAGCAGCGAATGGGACATCAACAATGAGCAGTTCTTC. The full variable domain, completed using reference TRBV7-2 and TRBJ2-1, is GAGVSQSPSNKVTEKGKDVELRCDPISGHTALYWYRQSLGQGLEFLIYFQGNSAPDKSGLPSDRFSAERTGGSVSTLTIQRTQQEDSAVYLCASSEWDINNEQFFGPGTRLTVL.

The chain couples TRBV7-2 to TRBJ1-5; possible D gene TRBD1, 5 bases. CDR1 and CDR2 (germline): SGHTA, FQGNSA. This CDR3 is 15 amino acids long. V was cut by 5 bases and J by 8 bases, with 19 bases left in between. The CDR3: CASSPQSGTREPQHF. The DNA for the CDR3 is TGTGCCAGCAGCCCTCAATCAGGGACGAGGGAGCCCCAGCATTTT.

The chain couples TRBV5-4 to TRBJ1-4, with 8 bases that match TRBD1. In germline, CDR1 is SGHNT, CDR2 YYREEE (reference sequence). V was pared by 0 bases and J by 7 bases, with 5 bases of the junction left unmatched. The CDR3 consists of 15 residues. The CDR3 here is CASSLDGTGSEKLFF. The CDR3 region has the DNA TGTGCCAGCAGCTTGGATGGGACAGGTAGTGAAAAACTGTTTTTT.

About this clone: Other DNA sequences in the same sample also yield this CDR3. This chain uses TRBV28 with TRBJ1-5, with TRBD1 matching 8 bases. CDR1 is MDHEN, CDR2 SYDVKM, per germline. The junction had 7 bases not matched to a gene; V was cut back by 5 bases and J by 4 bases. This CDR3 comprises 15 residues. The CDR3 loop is CASSPGTGSNQPQHF. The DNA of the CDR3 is TGTGCCAGCAGTCCAGGGACAGGATCGAATCAGCCCCAGCATTTT.